These 31 T cell receptor beta chains originate from one sample sequenced in a study of vaccination and CD4 T cells after COVID-19. With the Oncomine TCR Beta short-read assay, DNA from cultured CD4+ T cells was sequenced. Via MiXCR, TCRdb re-called the PCR reads, giving one row per CDR3 protein. The sample lists about 15,000 distinct CDR3 sequences, around three quarters occurring once. Their target antigens are unknown. Treatment indicated: roughly 10-day PBMC culture with coronavirus spike peptide pools or control peptides (ViraFEST assay). What was sequenced was CD4+ T cells from blood, cultured in vitro. These receptors all stem from a human donor who had recovered from COVID-19.

The DNA of the CDR3 is TGTGCCAGCTCAGGGCAGATAAGCTACGAGCAGTACTTC. Protein: CASSGQISYEQYF. The chain carries TRBV28 and TRBJ2-7; a weak D match, TRBD1 (5 bases). Germline CDR1 MDHEN, CDR2 SYDVKM. V was trimmed by 8 bases and J by 3 bases, leaving 14 bases between them. This CDR3 is 13 amino acids long.

The chain employs TRBV10-3 and TRBJ1-3, with D hard to call. The CDR3 has 15 amino acids. V gave up 3 bases and J gave up 0 bases, with 9 bases separating them. Looked up from germline, CDR1 is ENHRY and CDR2 is SYGVKD. The CDR3, as DNA: TGTGCCATCAGTGAAGCCACCTCCTCTGGAAACACCATATATTTT. Translation gives CAISEATSSGNTIYF.

The chain carries TRBV15 and TRBJ2-7, with 10 bases fitting TRBD1. In germline, CDR1 is LNHNV, CDR2 YYDKDF (reference sequence). Trimming cost V 5 bases and J 2 bases; bases outside gene matches: 6. CDR3 length equals 15 residues. The CDR3 DNA is TGTGCCACCAGCCTTCTCGGGACAGGGGCCTACGAGCAGTACTTC. The encoded protein is CATSLLGTGAYEQYF.

The table lists this clonotype with a few counts. The chain links TRBV30 to TRBJ2-7; 7 nucleotides line up with TRBD1. The length of the CDR3 is 14 residues. V shed 0 bases and J 4 bases; nucleotides not matched to a gene: 6. Per germline, CDR1 GTSNPN and CDR2 SVGIG (reference sequence). The CDR3 bases are TGTGCCTGGAGTGTGCTCCCACAGGGGTACGAGCAGTACTTC. Its protein product is CAWSVLPQGYEQYF.

V is TRBV24-1 and J is TRBJ2-1; 10 positions match TRBD1. The V segment lost 4 bases and the J segment 10 bases; nucleotides outside the gene matches: 12. The CDR3 has 16 amino acids. Looked up from germline, CDR1 is KGHDR and CDR2 is SFDVKD. In nucleotides, the CDR3 is TGTGCCACCAGTGAGACGCCGGGACAGGGGAGGCCAGAGCAGTTCTTC. Protein: CATSETPGQGRPEQFF.

The gene calls are TRBV6-5 and TRBJ1-6; TRBD1 is a possible D gene (6 bases). CDR1 is MNHEY, CDR2 SVGAGI, per germline. This CDR3 comprises 17 residues. The ends were cut back, 2 bases at V and 4 bases at J, with 15 bases in the middle. DNA for the CDR3: TGTGCCAGCAGTTACCACCCTGGACAGCCTTATAATTCACCCCTCCACTTT. Encoded protein: CASSYHPGQPYNSPLHF.

As DNA, the CDR3 is TGTGCCAGCATGAGGCGGAAAAACACTGAAGCTTTCTTT. It translates to CASMRRKNTEAFF. V usage is TRBV6-1 and J usage is TRBJ1-1, with unresolved D. V was pared by 7 bases and J by 2 bases, with 11 bases between. The CDR3 totals 13 residues. CDR1 and CDR2 (germline): MNHNS, SASEGT.

The chain couples TRBV28 to TRBJ2-2; D is tentatively TRBD1 or TRBD2 (6 bases each). The length of the CDR3 is 18 residues. Trimming pared 10 bases from V and 1 base from J, leaving 25 bases between. Per germline, CDR1 MDHEN and CDR2 SYDVKM. In DNA, the CDR3 is TGTGCCACCACCCAAGGGGGGTTTTTACGTCAGAACACCGGGGAGCTGTTTTTT. This sequence encodes CATTQGGFLRQNTGELFF.

This clonotype was detected only a few times. V gene TRBV14 combines with J gene TRBJ1-2; no definite D call. V gave up 0 bases and J gave up 4 bases, with 9 bases separating them. The CDR3 consists of 14 residues. Germline CDR1 is SGHDN and CDR2 is FVKESK. The CDR3 DNA sequence: TGTGCCAGCAGCCAAGATATGAGGATCTATGGCTACACCTTC. Protein sequence: CASSQDMRIYGYTF.

J is TRBJ2-2 and V is TRBV19, with D perhaps TRBD1 (6 bases). The CDR3 totals 14 residues. V was trimmed by 7 bases and J by 1 base, leaving 10 bases between them. Germline CDR1 and CDR2: LNHDA and SQIVND (reference sequence). The CDR3 loop reads CASTRGGNTGELFF. CDR3 sequence (DNA): TGTGCCAGTACCCGAGGGGGGAACACCGGGGAGCTGTTTTTT.

The chain uses TRBV5-1 and TRBJ1-5; no clear D gene. The CDR3 totals 14 residues. The germline V gene has CDR1 SGHRS and CDR2 YFSETQ. Trimming stripped 4 bases from V and 6 bases from J, with 14 bases between. The CDR3 loop reads CASSPEGWGQPQHF. The CDR3 nucleotides are TGCGCCAGCAGCCCCGAGGGTTGGGGTCAGCCCCAGCATTTT.

This clonotype was detected only a few times. CDR3: CASSPPGYNEQFF. The CDR3 DNA follows: TGTGCCAGCTCACCACCCGGTTACAATGAGCAGTTCTTC. The gene calls are TRBV18 and TRBJ2-1; D gene unclear. Germline CDR1 is KGHSH and CDR2 is LQKENI. CDR3 length: 13 residues. V lost 0 bases to trimming and J lost 4 bases, with 4 bases between them. Based on the CDR3 plus reference TRBV18 and TRBJ2-1, the full variable domain is NAGVMQNPRHLVRRRGQEARLRCSPMKGHSHVYWYRQLPEEGLKFMVYLQKENIIDESGMPKERFSAEFPKEGPSILRIQQVVRGDSAAYFCASSPPGYNEQFFGPGTRLTVL.

The sample holds a few counts of this clonotype. The rearrangement links TRBV6-2 or TRBV6-3 to TRBJ1-6, with unresolved D. The germline V and J ends were trimmed by 5 bases and 11 bases, with 10 bases remaining between them. This CDR3 has 12 residues. CDR1 is MNHEY and CDR2 is SVGEGT in the germline V gene. The CDR3 is CASSDDLTPLHF. Written as DNA, the CDR3 is TGTGCCAGCAGTGACGATTTAACACCCCTCCACTTT.

J is TRBJ1-1 and V is TRBV19, with D perhaps TRBD1 (6 bases). CDR3 length: 15 amino acids. Germline V gene data show CDR1 as LNHDA and CDR2 as SQIVND (reference sequence). Trimming left V 7 bases short and J 1 base short, with 16 bases between. CDR3 bases: TGTGCCAGTAACGTGGTCGGACAGCCGAACACTGAAGCTTTCTTT. Protein product: CASNVVGQPNTEAFF.

V is TRBV24-1 and J is TRBJ2-3, with D uncertain. This CDR3 region has 12 residues. Germline V CDR1 and CDR2: KGHDR, SFDVKD. V dropped 1 base and J dropped 7 bases, with 5 bases sitting between them. CDR3 coding DNA: TGTGCCACCAGTGATTTTTCTAATACGCAGTATTTT. Protein: CATSDFSNTQYF.

V and J are TRBV6-2 or TRBV6-3 and TRBJ1-2; 7 bases map to TRBD1. Per germline, CDR1 MNHEY and CDR2 SVGEGT. The CDR3 runs 15 residues. Trimming at V came to 6 bases and at J to 3 bases, leaving 10 bases not matched to a gene. CDR3 sequence (DNA): TGTGCCAGCAGCCCCCGGGACAGAACACACTATGGCTACACCTTC. Residues: CASSPRDRTHYGYTF.

This chain links TRBV20-1 with TRBJ1-5, with D tentatively TRBD1 (6 bases). Germline loops: CDR1 DFQATT, CDR2 SNEGSKA (reference sequence). The CDR3 is 15 residues long. The V and J ends lost 1 base and 1 base respectively, with 11 bases between them. This chain's CDR3 is CSARVAQGSNQPQHF. CDR3 in DNA: TGCAGTGCTAGAGTAGCGCAGGGGAGCAATCAGCCCCAGCATTTT.

This chain links TRBV15 with TRBJ1-1; maybe TRBD1 (6 bases). The CDR3 runs 13 residues. V lost 0 bases to trimming and J lost 9 bases, with 11 bases between them. The V gene's germline CDR1 is LNHNV and CDR2 YYDKDF (reference sequence). CDR3 DNA: TGTGCCACCAGCAGAGATAGGGGGGAGAAAGCTTTCTTT. This encodes CATSRDRGEKAFF.

This clonotype has only one observation. The rearrangement joins TRBV14 to TRBJ2-7; possible D gene TRBD1, 5 bases. Germline lookup yields CDR1 SGHDN and CDR2 FVKESK. The V and J ends lost 4 bases and 3 bases respectively, with 16 bases between them. The CDR3 runs 15 residues. The CDR3 protein is CASSPLKGLGYEQYF. In nucleotides, the CDR3 is TGTGCCAGCAGCCCCCTGAAGGGGCTTGGCTACGAGCAGTACTTC.

CDR3 protein: CASRLTSAGARAEQYF. The CDR3 bases are TGTGCCAGCAGACTGACTAGCGCGGGCGCTCGGGCCGAGCAGTACTTC. This chain links TRBV28 with TRBJ2-7; the match to TRBD2 covers 8 bases. V was pared by 6 bases and J by 6 bases, with 16 bases of the junction left unmatched. The germline V gene has CDR1 MDHEN and CDR2 SYDVKM. This CDR3 contains 16 residues.

The chain employs TRBV10-3 and TRBJ1-6, with D uncertain. CDR1 is ENHRY, CDR2 SYGVKD, per germline. V shed 0 bases and J shed 6 bases, with 6 bases lying between them. This CDR3 region has 14 residues. The CDR3 nucleotides are TGTGCCATCAGTGAGTCAGGGTTTAATTCACCCCTCCACTTT. Translated, it gives CAISESGFNSPLHF.

The chain employs TRBV28 and TRBJ1-5; no firm D call. This CDR3 region has 12 residues. V lost 6 bases to trimming and J lost 0 bases, with 3 bases between them. CDR1 is MDHEN and CDR2 is SYDVKM in the germline V gene. The DNA of the CDR3 is TGTGCCAGCAGCGATAGCAATCAGCCCCAGCATTTT. It is translated as CASSDSNQPQHF.

The J gene is TRBJ2-7, the V gene TRBV24-1; 9 bases align to TRBD1. J gave up 7 bases and V 4 bases, and 7 bases lay outside the gene matches. Germline V CDR1 and CDR2: KGHDR, SFDVKD. This CDR3 comprises 14 residues. As DNA, the CDR3 is TGTGCCACCAGTGACCCCGGACAGGGGAGGGAGCAGTACTTC. It encodes CATSDPGQGREQYF.

The chain employs TRBV18 and TRBJ2-7; D perhaps matches TRBD2 (6 bases). CDR3 length: 13 amino acids. V was shortened by 2 bases and J by 6 bases, with 11 bases between the two germline ends. Per the germline V gene, CDR1 is KGHSH and CDR2 is LQKENI. The CDR3 coding sequence is TGTGCCAGCTCACCAAGCCTCGGGGGCGAGCAGTACTTC. Translated: CASSPSLGGEQYF.

This clonotype was found a few times. The CDR3 bases are TGTGCCAGCAGTCCCCATCAGCCCCAGCATTTT. Translation: CASSPHQPQHF. The V call is TRBV27, the J call TRBJ1-5; D is uncertain. This CDR3 has 11 residues. Germline lookup yields CDR1 MNHEY and CDR2 SMNVEV (reference sequence). Between the trimmed V and J ends, which lost 5 bases and 5 bases, there was a span of 4 bases.

The chain carries TRBV20-1 and TRBJ1-5; 8 bases agree with TRBD1. The CDR3 is made up of 13 amino acids. J lost 7 bases, V lost 3 bases, and 5 bases had no gene match. Germline lookup yields CDR1 DFQATT and CDR2 SNEGSKA (reference sequence). CDR3 loop: CSARSGGVQPQHF. For the CDR3, the DNA is TGCAGTGCTAGGTCAGGGGGCGTCCAGCCCCAGCATTTT.

In its sample, this clonotype was seen once. This rearrangement joins TRBV7-2 to TRBJ2-3; TRBD2 agrees at 9 bases. The V gene's germline CDR1 is SGHTA and CDR2 FQGNSA. The CDR3 loop spans 15 amino acids. The ends lost 5 bases at V and 3 bases at J; junction bases unmatched: 6. CDR3 in DNA: TGTGCCAGCAGCCCACAGGCGGGAGGGACAGATACGCAGTATTTT. Its protein is CASSPQAGGTDTQYF. The variable domain in full, completed from reference TRBV7-2 and TRBJ2-3, reads GAGVSQSPSNKVTEKGKDVELRCDPISGHTALYWYRQSLGQGLEFLIYFQGNSAPDKSGLPSDRFSAERTGGSVSTLTIQRTQQEDSAVYLCASSPQAGGTDTQYFGPGTRLTVL.

This clonotype is deemed medium-sized. The chain links TRBV7-2 to TRBJ2-1; no clear D gene. Trimming removed 4 bases at V and 6 bases at J, with 10 bases between. This CDR3 has 13 residues. Germline CDR1 SGHTA, CDR2 FQGNSA. The CDR3: CASSSYIANEQFF. The CDR3 bases are TGTGCCAGCAGCTCTTATATAGCCAATGAGCAGTTCTTC.

In this sample, this clonotype turned up once. V gene TRBV20-1 combines with J gene TRBJ2-5; TRBD2 might be the D (6 bases). The CDR3 is 18 residues long. V dropped 0 bases and J dropped 2 bases, with 22 bases sitting between them. Germline values: CDR1 DFQATT, CDR2 SNEGSKA (reference sequence). CDR3: CSARDAGWRAGFQETQYF. The CDR3 DNA reads TGCAGTGCTAGAGATGCGGGGTGGCGGGCCGGGTTTCAAGAGACCCAGTACTTC.

The gene calls are TRBV5-1 and TRBJ2-7; a possible D gene is TRBD1 (6 bases). The CDR3 runs to 14 residues. Germline V gene lookup returns CDR1 SGHRS and CDR2 YFSETQ. V was trimmed by 3 bases and J by 8 bases, leaving 18 bases between them. The CDR3 spells CASSSIQGWDKQYF. The CDR3 coding sequence is TGCGCCAGCAGCTCAATACAGGGTTGGGATAAGCAGTACTTC.

The chain carries TRBV11-3 and TRBJ2-1, with D perhaps assigned TRBD1 or TRBD2 (5 bases each). V was pared by 5 bases and J by 8 bases, with 19 bases between. This CDR3 has 15 amino acids. CDR1 is SGHNT, CDR2 YENEEA, per germline. CDR3: CASSPGRRGGYEQFF. CDR3 DNA sequence: TGTGCCAGCAGCCCGGGACGCCGGGGTGGCTATGAGCAGTTCTTC.